This T cell receptor beta chain emerged from a study of CD8+ T cells in alopecia areata. CDR3 length: 15 residues. CDR1 and CDR2 from the germline V gene are LGHNA and YNLKQL (reference sequence). Cutaneous lymph node cells were pooled, and they were sorted using CD4, CD8alpha, NKG2D, NKG2ACE and other markers. Concerning this clone: The gene names here belong to mouse. Read coverage stops 4 residues before the CDR3 terminus; the germline J gene supplies the remainder. This sample includes further DNA sequences coding for the same CDR3.

The sequencing template was cDNA reverse transcribed from extracted RNA. Profiled with immunoSEQ multiplex PCR; TCRdb holds only in-frame clones, not every one. Observed in the sample are over 250,000 clones, none of them singletons. The V and J genes are TRBV5 and TRBJ2-7; 12 bases map to TRBD2. This TCR derives from a C3H/HeJ mouse with alopecia areata. The strain's MHC haplotype is H2-k. Sequencing was performed on CD4+ T cells sorted from a lymph node. The DNA read from the CDR3 is TGTGCCAGCAGCCAATCCGGGACTGGGGGGTAT. Translated: CASSQSGTGGY. The whole CDR3 sequence is CASSQSGTGGYEQYF.